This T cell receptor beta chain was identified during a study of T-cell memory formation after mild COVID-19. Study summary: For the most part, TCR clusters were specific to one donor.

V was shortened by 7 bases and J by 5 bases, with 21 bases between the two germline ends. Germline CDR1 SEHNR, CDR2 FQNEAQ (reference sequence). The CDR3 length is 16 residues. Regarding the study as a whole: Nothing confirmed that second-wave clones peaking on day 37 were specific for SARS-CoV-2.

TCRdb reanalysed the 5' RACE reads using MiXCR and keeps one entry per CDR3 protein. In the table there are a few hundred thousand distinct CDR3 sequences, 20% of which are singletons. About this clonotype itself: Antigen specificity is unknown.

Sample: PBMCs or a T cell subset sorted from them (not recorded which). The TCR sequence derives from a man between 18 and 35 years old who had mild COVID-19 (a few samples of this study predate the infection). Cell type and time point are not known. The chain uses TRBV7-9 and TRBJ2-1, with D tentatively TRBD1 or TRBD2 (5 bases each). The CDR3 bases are TGTGCCAGCACCTCCGGGGCGATAGGGGTCAACAATGAGCAGTTCTTC. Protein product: CASTSGAIGVNNEQFF. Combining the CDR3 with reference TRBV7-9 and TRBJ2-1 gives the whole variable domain DTGVSQNPRHKITKRGQNVTFRCDPISEHNRLYWYRQTLGQGPEFLTYFQNEAQLEKSRLLSDRFSAERPKGSFSTLEIQRTEQGDSAMYLCASTSGAIGVNNEQFFGPGTRLTVL.